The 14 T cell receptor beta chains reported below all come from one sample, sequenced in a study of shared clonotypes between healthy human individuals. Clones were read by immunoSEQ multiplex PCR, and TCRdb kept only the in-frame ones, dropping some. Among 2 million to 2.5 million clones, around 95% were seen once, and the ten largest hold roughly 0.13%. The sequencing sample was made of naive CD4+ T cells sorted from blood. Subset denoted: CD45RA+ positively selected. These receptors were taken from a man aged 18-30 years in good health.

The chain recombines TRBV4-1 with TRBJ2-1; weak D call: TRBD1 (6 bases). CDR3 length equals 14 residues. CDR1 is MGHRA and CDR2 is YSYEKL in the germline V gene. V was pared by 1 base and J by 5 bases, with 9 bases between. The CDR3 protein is CASSQVDRNNEQFF. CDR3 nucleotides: TGCGCCAGCAGCCAAGTCGACAGGAACAATGAGCAGTTCTTC.

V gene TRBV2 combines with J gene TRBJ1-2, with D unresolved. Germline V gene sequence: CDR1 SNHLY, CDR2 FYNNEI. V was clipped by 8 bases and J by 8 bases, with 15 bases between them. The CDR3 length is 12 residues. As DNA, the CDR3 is TGTGCCAGCCATTTCTCGTCGGACGGCTACACCTTC. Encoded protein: CASHFSSDGYTF.

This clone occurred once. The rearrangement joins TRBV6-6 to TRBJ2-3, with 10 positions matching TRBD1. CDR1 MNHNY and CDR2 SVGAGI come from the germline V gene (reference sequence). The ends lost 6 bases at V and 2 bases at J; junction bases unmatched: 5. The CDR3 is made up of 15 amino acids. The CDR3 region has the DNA TGTGCCAGCAGCCAGGGACAGGGGTACACAGATACGCAGTATTTT. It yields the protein CASSQGQGYTDTQYF.

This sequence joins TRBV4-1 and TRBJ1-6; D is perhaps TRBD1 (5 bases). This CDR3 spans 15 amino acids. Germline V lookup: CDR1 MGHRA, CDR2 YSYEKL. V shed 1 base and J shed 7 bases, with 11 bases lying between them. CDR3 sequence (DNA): TGCGCCAGCAGCCAAGGGGGGTTTGTCAATTCACCCCTCCACTTT. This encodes CASSQGGFVNSPLHF.

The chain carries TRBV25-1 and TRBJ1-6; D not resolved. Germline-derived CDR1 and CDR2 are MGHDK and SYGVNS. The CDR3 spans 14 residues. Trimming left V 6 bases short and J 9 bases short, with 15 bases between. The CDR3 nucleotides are TGTGCCAGCAGCTCCTTCCTGGGTAGTTCACCCCTCCACTTT. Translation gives CASSSFLGSSPLHF.

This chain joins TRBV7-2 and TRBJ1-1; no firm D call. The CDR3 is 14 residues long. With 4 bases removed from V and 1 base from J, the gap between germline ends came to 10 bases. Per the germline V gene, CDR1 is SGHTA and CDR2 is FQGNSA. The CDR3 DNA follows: TGTGCCAGCAGCTGGACGGATAAGAACACTGAAGCTTTCTTT. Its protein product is CASSWTDKNTEAFF. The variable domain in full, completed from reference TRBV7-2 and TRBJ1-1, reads GAGVSQSPSNKVTEKGKDVELRCDPISGHTALYWYRQSLGQGLEFLIYFQGNSAPDKSGLPSDRFSAERTGGSVSTLTIQRTQQEDSAVYLCASSWTDKNTEAFFGQGTRLTVV.

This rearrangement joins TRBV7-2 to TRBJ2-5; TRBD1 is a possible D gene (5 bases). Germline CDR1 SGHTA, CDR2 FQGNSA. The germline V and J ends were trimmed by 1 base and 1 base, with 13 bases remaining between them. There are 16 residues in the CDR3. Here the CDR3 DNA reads TGTGCCAGCAGCTTAGTGGCCAGGGTATCCCAAGAGACCCAGTACTTC. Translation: CASSLVARVSQETQYF.

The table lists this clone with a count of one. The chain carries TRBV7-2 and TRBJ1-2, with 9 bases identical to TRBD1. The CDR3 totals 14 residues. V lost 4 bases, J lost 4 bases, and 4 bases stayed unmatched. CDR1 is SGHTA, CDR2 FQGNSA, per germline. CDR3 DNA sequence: TGTGCCAGCAGCTCGGGGACAGGGTTCTATGGCTACACCTTC. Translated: CASSSGTGFYGYTF.

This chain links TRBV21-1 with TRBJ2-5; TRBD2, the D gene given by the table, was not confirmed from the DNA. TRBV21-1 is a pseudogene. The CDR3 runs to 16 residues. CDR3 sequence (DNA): TGTGCCAGCAGCAAGGGCCGAGTGGGACTGAAAGAGACCCAGTACTTC. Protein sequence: CASSKGRVGLKETQYF.

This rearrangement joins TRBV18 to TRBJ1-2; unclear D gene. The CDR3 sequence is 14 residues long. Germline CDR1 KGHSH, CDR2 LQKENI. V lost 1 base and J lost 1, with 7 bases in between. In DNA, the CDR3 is TGTGCCAGCTCACCACTTCGCGATAACTATGGCTACACCTTC. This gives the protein CASSPLRDNYGYTF.

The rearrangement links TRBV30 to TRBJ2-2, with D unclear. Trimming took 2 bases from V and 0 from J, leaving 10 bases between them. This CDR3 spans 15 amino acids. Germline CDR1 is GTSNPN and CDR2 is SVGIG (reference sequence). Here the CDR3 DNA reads TGTGCCTGGAGTTCCAGTACCGCGAACACCGGGGAGCTGTTTTTT. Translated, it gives CAWSSSTANTGELFF.

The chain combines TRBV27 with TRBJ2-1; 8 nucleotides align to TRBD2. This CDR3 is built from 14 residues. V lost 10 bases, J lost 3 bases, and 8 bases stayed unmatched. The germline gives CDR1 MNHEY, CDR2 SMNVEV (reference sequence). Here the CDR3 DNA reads TGTGCCACCCGACGGACTAGCTTCTACAATGAGCAGTTCTTC. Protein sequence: CATRRTSFYNEQFF.

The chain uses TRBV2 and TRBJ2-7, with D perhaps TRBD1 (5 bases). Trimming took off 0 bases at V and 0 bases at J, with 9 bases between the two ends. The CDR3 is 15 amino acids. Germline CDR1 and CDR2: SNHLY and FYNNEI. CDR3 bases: TGTGCCAGCAGTGAAGCGACAGCCAACTCCTACGAGCAGTACTTC. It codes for CASSEATANSYEQYF.

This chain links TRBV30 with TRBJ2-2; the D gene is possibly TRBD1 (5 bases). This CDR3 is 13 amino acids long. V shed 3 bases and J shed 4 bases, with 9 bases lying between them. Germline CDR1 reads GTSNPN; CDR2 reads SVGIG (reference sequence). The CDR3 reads CAWSYRLTGELFF. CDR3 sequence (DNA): TGTGCCTGGAGCTACAGGCTCACCGGGGAGCTGTTTTTT.